Included here is one T cell receptor beta chain sequence, with context. TCRdb's copy holds only in-frame clones and misses some; the assay was immunoSEQ multiplex PCR. The sample carries about 66,000 clones, roughly four fifths recorded once. This specimen belongs to a study of radiotherapy plus CTLA-4 blockade in lung cancer. Lung cancer patients with chemo-refractory metastatic non-small-cell disease were given focal radiation plus CTLA-4 blockade with ipilimumab. The sequencing here drew on peripheral blood, taken from a patient treated with radiotherapy plus ipilimumab. The clonotype was recovered from a human donor with non-small cell lung cancer who had a partial response to radiotherapy plus ipilimumab.

The CDR3 spells CASSLGTASSGANVLTF. The CDR3 DNA follows: TGTGCCAGCAGCTTGGGGACAGCCAGCTCTGGGGCCAACGTCCTGACTTTC. The rearrangement links TRBV7-3 to TRBJ2-6; 7 nucleotides agree with TRBD1. Germline V lookup: CDR1 SGHTA, CDR2 FQGTGA. This CDR3 is built from 17 residues. After removal of 3 bases from V and 0 bases from J, the junction contained 5 bases not matched to a gene. Variable domain in full (rest from reference TRBV7-3 and TRBJ2-6): GAGVSQTPSNKVTEKGKYVELRCDPISGHTALYWYRQSLGQGPEFLIYFQGTGAADDSGLPNDRFFAVRPEGSVSTLKIQRTERGDSAVYLCASSLGTASSGANVLTFGAGSRLTVL.